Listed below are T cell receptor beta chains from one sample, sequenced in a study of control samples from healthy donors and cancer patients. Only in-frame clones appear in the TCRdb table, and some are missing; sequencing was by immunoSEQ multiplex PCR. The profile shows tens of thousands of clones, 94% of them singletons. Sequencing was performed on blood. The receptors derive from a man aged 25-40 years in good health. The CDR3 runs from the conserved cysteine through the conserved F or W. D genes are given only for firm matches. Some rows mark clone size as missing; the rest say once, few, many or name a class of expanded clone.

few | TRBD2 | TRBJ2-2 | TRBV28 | CASRPSGRDTGELFF | TGTGCCAGCAGACCTAGCGGGAGGGACACCGGGGAGCTGTTTTTT
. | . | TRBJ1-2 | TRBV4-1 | CASSPSPGTNYGYTF | TGCGCCAGCAGCCCATCTCCAGGGACTAACTATGGCTACACCTTC
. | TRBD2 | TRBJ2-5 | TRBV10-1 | CASSPGLAGTETQYF | TGCGCCAGCAGCCCCGGACTAGCGGGAACTGAGACCCAGTACTTC
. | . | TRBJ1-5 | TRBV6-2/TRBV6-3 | CASSYSIGPLSAQHF | TGTGCCAGCAGTTACTCGATAGGACCGTTATCAGCCCAGCATTTT
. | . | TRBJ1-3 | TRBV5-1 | CASSAGGTQHRSGNTIYF | TGCGCCAGCAGCGCAGGCGGGACGCAACATAGGAGTGGAAACACCATATATTTT
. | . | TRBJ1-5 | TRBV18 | CASSPRSSDQPQHF | TGTGCCAGCTCACCACGGAGTTCCGATCAGCCCCAGCATTTT
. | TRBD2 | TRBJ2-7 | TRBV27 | CASSLRIAGHAYEQYF | TGTGCCAGCAGTTTAAGGATAGCGGGGCATGCCTACGAGCAGTACTTC
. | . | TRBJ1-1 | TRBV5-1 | CASSLGGLEAFF | TGCGCCAGCAGCTTGGGCGGCCTTGAAGCTTTCTTT
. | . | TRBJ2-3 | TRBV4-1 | CASSQMDRSSTDTQYF | TGCGCCAGCAGCCAGATGGACCGGAGTAGCACAGATACGCAGTATTTT
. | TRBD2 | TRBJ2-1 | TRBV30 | CAWTVGLAGFEQFF | TGTGCCTGGACCGTCGGACTAGCGGGATTTGAGCAGTTCTTC
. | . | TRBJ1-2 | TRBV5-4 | CASSSTGNYGYTF | TGTGCCAGCAGCTCAACAGGCAACTATGGCTACACCTTC
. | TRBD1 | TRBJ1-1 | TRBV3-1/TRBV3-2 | CASSPGTGAHTEAFF | TGTGCCAGCAGCCCCGGGACAGGAGCACACACTGAAGCTTTCTTT
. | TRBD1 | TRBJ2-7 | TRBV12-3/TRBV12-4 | CASKGTGGLRQYF | TGTGCCAGCAAAGGGACAGGGGGCCTCCGGCAGTACTTC
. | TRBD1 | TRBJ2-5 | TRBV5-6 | CASTSTSTGTMQETQYF | TGTGCCAGCACCTCCACGTCGACAGGGACCATGCAAGAGACCCAGTACTTC
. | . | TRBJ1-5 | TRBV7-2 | CASRSVAGINQPQHF | TGTGCCAGCAGGTCGGTAGCAGGAATCAATCAGCCCCAGCATTTT
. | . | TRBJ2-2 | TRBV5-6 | CASSLPGGQHRGAVF | TGTGCCAGCAGCTTACCTGGGGGCCAACACCGGGGAGCTGTTTTT
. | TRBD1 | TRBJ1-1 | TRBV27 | CASRNRGGADTEAFF | TGTGCCAGCAGAAACAGGGGCGGAGCGGATACTGAAGCTTTCTTT
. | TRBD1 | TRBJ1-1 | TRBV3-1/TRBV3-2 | CASSQGGQGVSNTEAFF | TGTGCCAGCAGCCAAGGGGGACAGGGTGTTTCGAACACTGAAGCTTTCTTT
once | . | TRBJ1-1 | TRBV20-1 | CSARVNTEAFF | TGCAGCGCGCGAGTAAACACTGAAGCTTTCTTT
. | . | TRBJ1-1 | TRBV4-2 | CASSQDLGGTEAFF | TGTGCCAGCAGCCAAGATCTGGGGGGAACTGAAGCTTTCTTT
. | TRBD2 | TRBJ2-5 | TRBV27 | CASSLSGGFGTQYF | TGTGCCAGCAGTTTATCGGGGGGGTTCGGGACCCAGTACTTC
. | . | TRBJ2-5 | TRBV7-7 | CASSLAGRGETQYF | TGTGCCAGCAGCTTAGCGGGCCGAGGGGAGACCCAGTACTTC
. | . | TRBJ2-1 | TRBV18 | CASSPPTRGEQFF | TGTGCCAGCTCACCACCGACTAGAGGTGAGCAGTTCTTC
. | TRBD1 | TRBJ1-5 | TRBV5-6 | CASSLARAGGGSGNQPQHF | TGTGCCAGCAGCTTGGCCCGGGCAGGGGGTGGGAGCGGCAATCAGCCCCAGCATTTT
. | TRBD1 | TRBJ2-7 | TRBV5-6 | CASSLGTGAYEQYF | TGTGCCAGCAGCTTGGGGACAGGGGCTTACGAGCAGTACTTC
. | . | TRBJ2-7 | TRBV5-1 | CASSLAGRGADEQYF | TGCGCCAGCAGCTTGGCCGGTCGGGGGGCAGACGAGCAGTACTTC
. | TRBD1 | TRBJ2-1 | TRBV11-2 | CASSWAGGGNEQFF | TGTGCCAGCAGCTGGGCAGGGGGCGGGAATGAGCAGTTCTTC
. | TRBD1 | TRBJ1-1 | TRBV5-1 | CASSLLGQGPNTEAFF | TGCGCCAGCAGCTTGTTAGGACAGGGGCCGAACACTGAAGCTTTCTTT
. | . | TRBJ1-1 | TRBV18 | CASSPLKGGGTEAFF | TGTGCCAGCTCACCACTCAAGGGGGGGGGAACTGAAGCTTTCTTT
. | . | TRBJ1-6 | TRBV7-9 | CASSLERSPLHF | TGTGCCAGCAGCTTAGAACGGTCACCCCTCCACTTT
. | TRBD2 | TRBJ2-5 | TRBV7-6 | CASSLGGRETQYF | TGTGCCAGCAGCTTGGGAGGGAGGGAGACCCAGTACTTC
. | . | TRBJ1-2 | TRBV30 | CAWSVASYGYTF | TGTGCCTGGAGTGTGGCCAGCTATGGCTACACCTTC
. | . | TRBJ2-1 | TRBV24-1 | CATSDPGSTGLNNEQFF | TGTGCCACCAGTGATCCCGGGTCGACGGGCCTCAACAATGAGCAGTTCTTC
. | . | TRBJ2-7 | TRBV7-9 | CASSSVDEQYF | TGTGCCAGCAGCTCAGTCGACGAGCAGTACTTC
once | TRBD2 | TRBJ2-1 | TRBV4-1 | CASSQGASGIRGYEQFF | TGCGCCAGCAGCCAAGGGGCGAGCGGGATTCGCGGGTATGAGCAGTTCTTC
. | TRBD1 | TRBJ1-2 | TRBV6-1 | CASSEDQQGRGYGYTF | TGTGCCAGCAGTGAAGACCAACAGGGGAGGGGGTATGGCTACACCTTC
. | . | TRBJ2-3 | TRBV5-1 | CASSLEHLTDTQYF | TGCGCCAGCAGCTTAGAGCACTTGACAGATACGCAGTATTTT
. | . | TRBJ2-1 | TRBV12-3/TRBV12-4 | CASSLSNEQFF | TGTGCCAGCAGTTTATCCAATGAGCAGTTCTTC
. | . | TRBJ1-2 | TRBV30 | CAWSVLVQGGGYTF | TGTGCCTGGAGTGTACTGGTACAGGGAGGTGGCTACACCTTC
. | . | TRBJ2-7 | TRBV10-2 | CASSEPYYNTYEQYF | TGCGCCAGCAGTGAGCCATACTACAATACCTACGAGCAGTACTTC
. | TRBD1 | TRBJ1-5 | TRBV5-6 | CASSLGQGLGNQPQHF | TGTGCCAGCAGCTTGGGACAGGGTCTGGGCAATCAGCCCCAGCATTTT
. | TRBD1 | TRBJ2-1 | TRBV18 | CASSPPGQGARFEQFF | TGTGCCAGCTCACCACCGGGGCAGGGGGCGCGTTTTGAGCAGTTCTTC
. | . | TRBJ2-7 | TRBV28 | CASRRNIYEQYF | TGTGCCAGCAGAAGGAACATCTACGAGCAGTACTTC
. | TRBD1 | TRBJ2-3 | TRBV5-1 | CASSSRDRVRYF | TGCGCCAGCAGCTCCCGGGACAGGGTCCGCTATTTT
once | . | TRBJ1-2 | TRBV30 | CAWSGGIYGYTF | TGTGCCTGGAGCGGGGGAATCTATGGCTACACCTTC
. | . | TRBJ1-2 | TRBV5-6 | CASSPGTGDYGYTF | TGTGCCAGCAGCCCGGGAACCGGGGACTATGGCTACACCTTC
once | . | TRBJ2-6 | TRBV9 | CASSVRVEPSVLKMSGANVLTF | TGTGCCAGCAGCGTACGTGTGGAGCCATCCGTGTTAAAAATGTCTGGGGCCAACGTCCTGACTTTC
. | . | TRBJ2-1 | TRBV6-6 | CASSYAGPAVNEQFF | TGTGCCAGCAGTTACGCTGGTCCGGCCGTCAATGAGCAGTTCTTC
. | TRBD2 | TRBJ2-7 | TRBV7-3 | CASSQGGGTRYEQYF | TGTGCCAGCAGCCAGGGTGGGGGGACTAGGTACGAGCAGTACTTC
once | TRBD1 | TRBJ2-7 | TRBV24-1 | CATSDSGTGAYEQYF | TGTGCCACCAGTGATTCGGGGACAGGGGCCTACGAGCAGTACTTC
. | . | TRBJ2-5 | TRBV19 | CASSMSGEETQYF | TGTGCCAGTAGTATGTCGGGTGAAGAGACCCAGTACTTC
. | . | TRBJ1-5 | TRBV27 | CASRPQGHRVNQPQHF | TGTGCCAGCAGGCCGCAGGGGCACAGGGTCAATCAGCCCCAGCATTTT
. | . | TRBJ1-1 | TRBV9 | CASSVGLKNTEAFF | TGTGCCAGCAGCGTAGGGCTCAAGAACACTGAAGCTTTCTTT